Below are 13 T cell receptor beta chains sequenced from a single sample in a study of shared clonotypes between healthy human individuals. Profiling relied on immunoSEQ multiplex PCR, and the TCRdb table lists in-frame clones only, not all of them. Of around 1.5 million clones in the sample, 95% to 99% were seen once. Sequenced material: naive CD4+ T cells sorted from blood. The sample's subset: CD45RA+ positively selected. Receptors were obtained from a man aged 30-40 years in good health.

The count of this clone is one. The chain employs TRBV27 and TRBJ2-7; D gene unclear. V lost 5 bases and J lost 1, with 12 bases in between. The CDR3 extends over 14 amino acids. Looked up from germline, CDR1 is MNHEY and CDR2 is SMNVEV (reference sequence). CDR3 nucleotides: TGTGCCAGCAGTCGATGGCCAGCTTCCTACGAGCAGTACTTC. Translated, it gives CASSRWPASYEQYF.

CDR3 nucleotides: TGCAGCGTTGGAGGAGGACAGGACTCAGGCAACGGGGCCAACGTCCTGACTTTC. It translates to CSVGGGQDSGNGANVLTF. The rearrangement uses TRBV29-1 and TRBJ2-6, with 7 nucleotides matching TRBD1. Germline V gives CDR1 SQVTM, CDR2 ANQGSEA. The CDR3 loop spans 18 amino acids. V lost 4 bases, J lost 4 bases, and 16 bases stayed unmatched.

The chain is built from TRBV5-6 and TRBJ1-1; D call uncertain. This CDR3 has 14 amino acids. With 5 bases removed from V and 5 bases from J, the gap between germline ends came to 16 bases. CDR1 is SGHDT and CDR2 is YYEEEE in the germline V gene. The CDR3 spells CASSLPPGWTEAFF. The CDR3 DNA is TGTGCCAGCAGTTTGCCCCCCGGGTGGACTGAAGCTTTCTTT.

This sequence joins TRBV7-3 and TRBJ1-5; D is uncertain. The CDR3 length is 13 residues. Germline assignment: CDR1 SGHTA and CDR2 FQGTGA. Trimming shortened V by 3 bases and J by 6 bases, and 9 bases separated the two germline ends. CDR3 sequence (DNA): TGTGCCAGCAGCTTCCCACAGAGTCAGCCCCAGCATTTT. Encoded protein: CASSFPQSQPQHF.

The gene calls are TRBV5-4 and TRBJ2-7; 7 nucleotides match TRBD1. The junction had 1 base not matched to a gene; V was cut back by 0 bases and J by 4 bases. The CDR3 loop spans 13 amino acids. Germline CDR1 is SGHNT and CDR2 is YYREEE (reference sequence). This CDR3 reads CASSLAQGYEQYF. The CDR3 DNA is TGTGCCAGCAGCTTGGCACAGGGGTACGAGCAGTACTTC.

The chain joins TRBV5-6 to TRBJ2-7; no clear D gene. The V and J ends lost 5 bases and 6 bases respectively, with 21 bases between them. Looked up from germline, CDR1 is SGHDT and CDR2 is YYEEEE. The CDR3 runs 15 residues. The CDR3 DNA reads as TGTGCCAGCAGGTTTCGATTGGGTCAGGTCGGCGAGCAGTACTTC. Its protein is CASRFRLGQVGEQYF.

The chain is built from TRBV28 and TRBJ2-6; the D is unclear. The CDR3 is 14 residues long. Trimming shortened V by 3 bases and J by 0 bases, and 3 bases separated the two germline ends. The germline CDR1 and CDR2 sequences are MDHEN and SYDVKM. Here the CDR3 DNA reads TGTGCCAGCAGTTTTTTCTCTGGGGCCAACGTCCTGACTTTC. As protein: CASSFFSGANVLTF.

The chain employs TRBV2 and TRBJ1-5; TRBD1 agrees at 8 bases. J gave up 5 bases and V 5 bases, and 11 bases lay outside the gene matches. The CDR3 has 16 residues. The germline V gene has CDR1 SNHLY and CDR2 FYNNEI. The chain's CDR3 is CASSNPHGQGHQPQHF. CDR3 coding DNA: TGTGCCAGCAGTAACCCCCATGGACAGGGCCATCAGCCCCAGCATTTT.

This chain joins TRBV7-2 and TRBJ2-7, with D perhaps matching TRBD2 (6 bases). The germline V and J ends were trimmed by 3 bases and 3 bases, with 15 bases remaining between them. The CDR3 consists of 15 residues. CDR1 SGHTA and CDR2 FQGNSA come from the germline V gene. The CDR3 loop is CASSLAHGTFYEQYF. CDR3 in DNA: TGTGCCAGCAGCTTGGCCCACGGGACTTTCTACGAGCAGTACTTC.

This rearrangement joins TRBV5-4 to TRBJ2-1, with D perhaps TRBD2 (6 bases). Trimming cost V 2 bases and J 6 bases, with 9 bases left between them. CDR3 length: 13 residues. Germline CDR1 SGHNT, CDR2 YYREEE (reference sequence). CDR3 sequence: CASSFAGRNEQFF. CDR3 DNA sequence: TGTGCCAGCAGCTTCGCGGGACGCAATGAGCAGTTCTTC.

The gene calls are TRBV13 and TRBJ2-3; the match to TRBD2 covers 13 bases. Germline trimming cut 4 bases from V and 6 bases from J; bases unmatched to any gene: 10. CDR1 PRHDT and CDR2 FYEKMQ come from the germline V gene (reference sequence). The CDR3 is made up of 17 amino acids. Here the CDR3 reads CASSSLTGTSGTDTQYF. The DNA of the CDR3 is TGTGCCAGCAGCTCACTTACCGGGACTAGCGGGACGGATACGCAGTATTTT.

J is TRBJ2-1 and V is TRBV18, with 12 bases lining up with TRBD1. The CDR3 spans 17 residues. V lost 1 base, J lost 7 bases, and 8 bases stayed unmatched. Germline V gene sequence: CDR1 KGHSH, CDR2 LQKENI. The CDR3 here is CASSPLTGQGAINEQFF. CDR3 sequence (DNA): TGTGCCAGCTCACCACTGACGGGACAGGGGGCAATAAATGAGCAGTTCTTC.

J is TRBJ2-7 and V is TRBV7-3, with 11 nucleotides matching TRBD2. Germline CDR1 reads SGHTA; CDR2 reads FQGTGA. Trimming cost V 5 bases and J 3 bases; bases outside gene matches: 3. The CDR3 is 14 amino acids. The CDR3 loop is CASSLGLAVYEQYF. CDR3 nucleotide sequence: TGTGCCAGCAGCCTGGGACTAGCGGTCTACGAGCAGTACTTC.